This TCR beta chain was captured by sequencing in a study of T cell changes during pregnancy in multiple sclerosis. This clone was picked up a small number of times. The CDR3 sequence is 15 residues long. Trimming at V came to 1 base and at J to 4 bases, leaving 5 bases not matched to a gene. In germline, CDR1 is SGHVS, CDR2 FNYEAQ. Assay used: immunoSEQ multiplex PCR; TCRdb lists only in-frame clones, some missing. The sample yields some 33,000 clones, around 92% seen once. The origin of this receptor is a female donor in good health, enrolled as a control in a pregnancy study. The specimen was CD8+ T cells from peripheral blood mononuclear cells, collected in the second trimester of pregnancy. The chain links TRBV7-6 to TRBJ1-1, with 8 positions matching TRBD1. The CDR3 reads CASSLDAQGGTEAFF. CDR3 sequence (DNA): TGTGCCAGCAGCTTAGACGCACAGGGGGGCACTGAAGCTTTCTTT.